The clone carrying this T cell receptor (beta chain) has only one observation. Antigen: not known. This sample was included in a study of OX40 agonist ivuxolimab in advanced cancers. Study-level information: A diagnosis of hepatocellular carcinoma, melanoma, renal cell or head and neck cancer was present in dose-escalation patients.

Findings and caveats of the study: Low normalized T-cell clonal expansion also characterized some of the nonresponders.

Measured with immunoSEQ multiplex PCR; TCRdb has only the in-frame clones, and not every one. The repertoire consists of about 70,000 clones, with roughly 80% occurring once and the leading ten covering approximately 1%. The CDR3 spans 14 residues. V lost 8 bases, J lost 0 bases, and 13 bases lay in between. Germline CDR1 is SEHNR and CDR2 is FQNEAQ (reference sequence). The rearrangement joins TRBV7-9 to TRBJ2-5; no firm D call. This TCR was sampled from an adult with an advanced solid tumor such as melanoma, head and neck, liver or kidney cancer. The source was CD4+ or CD8+ T cells sorted from blood, collected in a trial of the OX40 agonist ivuxolimab. The DNA of the CDR3 is TGTGCCAGCTCCCCGCTGGGGTACCAAGAGACCCAGTACTTC. It encodes CASSPLGYQETQYF.